A single sample is the source of the 18 T cell receptor beta chains below, sequenced in a study of beta chain features in type 1 diabetes. Study-level findings and limits: All four CD4+ subsets of Type 1 diabetes patients contained TCRB CDR3s that were moderately but significantly shorter.

These receptors' antigens are unknown. The investigators reverse transcribed all of the isolated RNA, so they sequenced expressed TCRB transcripts. Sequencing used immunoSEQ multiplex PCR; TCRdb keeps in-frame clones, though not all of them. The sample yields 640,000 or so clones, over 13% seen once. The sequenced sample consisted of naive CD4+ T cells from blood. The origin of the receptors is a man younger than 35 with type 1 diabetes.

This clone was counted between two and nine times. This rearrangement joins TRBV4-3 to TRBJ1-1, with 7 bases matching TRBD1. In germline, CDR1 is LGHNA, CDR2 YSLEER. The length of the CDR3 is 16 residues. J gave up 11 bases and V 3 bases, and 18 bases lay outside the gene matches. For the CDR3, the DNA is TGCGCCAGCAGCCACTCAGCCGCAGGGGGTGAACTGAAGGCTTTCTTT. Translation gives CASSHSAAGGELKAFF.

The rearrangement links TRBV10-3 to TRBJ1-5; D is undetermined. The CDR3 is made up of 13 amino acids. Trimming took off 3 bases at V and 4 bases at J, with 7 bases between the two ends. Germline V CDR1 and CDR2: ENHRY, SYGVKD. The CDR3 DNA is TGTGCCATCAGTGAAGAAGGAAATCAGCCCCAGCATTTT. It yields the protein CAISEEGNQPQHF.

The chain carries TRBV18 and TRBJ1-1; D remains ambiguous. V lost 3 bases, J lost 1 base, and 12 bases lay in between. The CDR3 covers 15 residues. Germline V gene data show CDR1 as KGHSH and CDR2 as LQKENI. CDR3 residues: CASSPQIDSNTEAFF. The CDR3 region has the DNA TGTGCCAGCTCACCGCAGATCGACTCGAACACTGAAGCTTTCTTT.

This chain connects TRBV18 to TRBJ1-1; 7 nucleotides align to TRBD1. This CDR3 region has 16 residues. V trimming: 3 bases; J trimming: 1 base; junction bases outside the gene matches: 8. CDR1 is KGHSH and CDR2 is LQKENI in the germline V gene. The CDR3 nucleotides read TGTGCCAGCTCACCGAAGAACAGGGGAGGGAACACTGAAGCTTTCTTT. Its translation is CASSPKNRGGNTEAFF.

The V call is TRBV4-3, the J call TRBJ1-1, with D unclear. V was cut by 0 bases and J by 5 bases, with 13 bases left in between. CDR1 LGHNA and CDR2 YSLEER come from the germline V gene. The CDR3 runs to 15 residues. DNA for the CDR3: TGCGCCAGCAGCCAAGATAGTTTTAGACTGACTGAAGCTTTCTTT. Translation gives CASSQDSFRLTEAFF.

In this sample, this clone turned up a few times. V usage is TRBV28 and J usage is TRBJ2-3; D call uncertain. Trimming shortened V by 7 bases and J by 7 bases, and 12 bases separated the two germline ends. The CDR3 sequence is 12 residues long. Germline lookup yields CDR1 MDHEN and CDR2 SYDVKM. DNA for the CDR3: TGTGCCAGCAAGGACCGCAGGAATACGCAGTATTTT. Encoded protein: CASKDRRNTQYF.

This clone has a handful of counts. V usage is TRBV9 and J usage is TRBJ1-5; the D is unclear. V lost 0 bases, J lost 3 bases, and 13 bases lay in between. Germline V gene lookup returns CDR1 SGDLS and CDR2 YYNGEE. CDR3 length: 16 amino acids. The DNA of the CDR3 is TGTGCCAGCAGCGTAGACCCAATAGCCTTCAATCAGCCCCAGCATTTT. Encoded protein: CASSVDPIAFNQPQHF.

This sequence joins TRBV30 and TRBJ1-1; 9 positions match TRBD1. CDR1 is GTSNPN, CDR2 SVGIG, per germline (reference sequence). J was trimmed by 4 bases and V by 7 bases; bases with no gene match: 4. The length of the CDR3 is 12 residues. CDR3 DNA: TGTGCCTCCGGGACAGGGCCCACTGAAGCTTTCTTT. Translation gives CASGTGPTEAFF.

V gene TRBV30 combines with J gene TRBJ1-1; D is uncertain. Trimming pared 2 bases from V and 1 base from J, leaving 2 bases between. The CDR3 loop spans 11 amino acids. Germline V lookup: CDR1 GTSNPN, CDR2 SVGIG (reference sequence). For the CDR3, the DNA is TGTGCCTGGAGTTGGAACACTGAAGCTTTCTTT. Amino acid sequence: CAWSWNTEAFF.

The table lists this clone with a few counts. The V call is TRBV30, the J call TRBJ1-2; D not resolved. Looked up from germline, CDR1 is GTSNPN and CDR2 is SVGIG (reference sequence). Trimming took off 2 bases at V and 7 bases at J, with 14 bases between the two ends. The length of the CDR3 is 13 residues. CDR3 sequence (DNA): TGTGCCTGGAGTAGGTCTGGGCTGGGTGGCTACACCTTC. Translation: CAWSRSGLGGYTF.

The genes are TRBV29-1 and TRBJ1-2; D ambiguous. The CDR3 is 12 residues long. Trimming left V 3 bases short and J 2 bases short, with 7 bases between. CDR1 is SQVTM and CDR2 is ANQGSEA in the germline V gene. CDR3 residues: CSVEDGNYGYTF. CDR3 bases: TGCAGCGTTGAGGACGGGAACTATGGCTACACCTTC.

The J gene is TRBJ2-7, the V gene TRBV7-9; 9 nucleotides line up with TRBD1. The germline V gene encodes CDR1 SEHNR and CDR2 FQNEAQ (reference sequence). V was pared by 5 bases and J by 5 bases, with 7 bases of the junction left unmatched. CDR3 size: 14 residues. This CDR3 is CASSAGQGFHEQYF. In nucleotides, the CDR3 is TGTGCCAGCAGCGCTGGACAGGGGTTCCACGAGCAGTACTTC. Full variable domain (missing parts from reference TRBV7-9 and TRBJ2-7): DTGVSQNPRHKITKRGQNVTFRCDPISEHNRLYWYRQTLGQGPEFLTYFQNEAQLEKSRLLSDRFSAERPKGSFSTLEIQRTEQGDSAMYLCASSAGQGFHEQYFGPGTRLTVT.

In this sample, this clone turned up a few times. The chain joins TRBV5-4 to TRBJ1-1; 8 bases line up with TRBD1. The V gene end was trimmed by 4 bases and the J gene end by 1 base; junction bases not matched to a gene: 6. CDR1 and CDR2 from the germline V gene are SGHNT and YYREEE (reference sequence). This CDR3 region has 15 residues. The CDR3 protein is CASSRQGRGNTEAFF. In nucleotides, the CDR3 is TGTGCCAGCAGCAGACAGGGGAGGGGGAACACTGAAGCTTTCTTT.

This rearrangement joins TRBV4-2 to TRBJ2-7; D not certain. Germline values: CDR1 LGHNA, CDR2 YNFKEQ. The CDR3 totals 11 residues. V dropped 1 base and J dropped 5 bases, with 3 bases sitting between them. This CDR3 reads CASSQGNEQYF. CDR3 DNA sequence: TGTGCCAGCAGCCAAGGAAACGAGCAGTACTTC.

This clone was seen a handful of times. V gene TRBV6-6 combines with J gene TRBJ2-1, with D perhaps matching TRBD2 (6 bases). CDR3 length: 13 amino acids. Per germline, CDR1 MNHNY and CDR2 SVGAGI (reference sequence). Trimming took 4 bases from V and 5 from J, leaving 9 bases between them. This CDR3 reads CASSSREDNEQFF. The CDR3 DNA sequence: TGTGCCAGCAGTTCCAGGGAGGACAATGAGCAGTTCTTC.

The V call is TRBV7-9, the J call TRBJ1-2; D uncertain. Germline V CDR1 and CDR2: SEHNR, FQNEAQ (reference sequence). This CDR3 comprises 8 residues. Trimming took 11 bases from V and 9 from J, leaving 7 bases between them. CDR3 loop: CAPPSYTF. In DNA, the CDR3 is TGTGCCCCCCCGAGCTACACCTTC.

The chain has TRBV5-1 and TRBJ2-1; 14 bases agree with TRBD2. V dropped 4 bases and J dropped 7; count of bases not matched to a gene: 7. Germline V CDR1 and CDR2: SGHRS, YFSETQ. The CDR3 spans 16 residues. In DNA, the CDR3 is TGCGCCAGCAGCCAGGACGGGACTAGCGGGAGAAATGAGCAGTTCTTC. Protein product: CASSQDGTSGRNEQFF.

V usage is TRBV7-3 and J usage is TRBJ1-5, with a weak D call TRBD1 (6 bases). CDR3 length: 17 residues. The V gene's germline CDR1 is SGHTA and CDR2 FQGTGA. V was pared by 5 bases and J by 3 bases, with 20 bases between. The CDR3 sequence: CASSPFGGRGDNQPQHF. For the CDR3, the DNA is TGTGCCAGCAGCCCCTTTGGGGGGCGCGGTGACAATCAGCCCCAGCATTTT.